The rows below give T cell receptor beta chains drawn from one sample of a study of radiation and T cells in renal cell carcinoma. Clones were sequenced by immunoSEQ multiplex PCR, and TCRdb holds only the in-frame ones, with some missing. The sample lists roughly 120,000 clones, approximately 78% seen once, with under 4% in the top ten. Here the sequenced sample was blood, taken from a patient whose treatment included radiotherapy and nephrectomy. These receptor sequences come from an older woman with renal cell carcinoma. The CDR3 runs from the conserved cysteine through the conserved F or W. The D gene is left open where the match is weak. Only part of the rows carry a size: once, few, many, or a class if the clone is expanded.

j_call v_call d_call clone_size cdr3_aa cdr3_nt
TRBJ1-4 TRBV29-1 - - CSVGFSGANEKLFF TGCAGCGTTGGGTTCTCGGGGGCTAATGAAAAACTGTTTTTT
TRBJ2-6 TRBV6-5 - - CASSYTVRAGANVLTF TGTGCCAGCAGTTACACGGTGAGGGCTGGGGCCAACGTCCTGACTTTC
TRBJ1-1 TRBV4-1 - - CASSQGVSGKPEAFF TGCGCCAGCAGCCAGGGGGTTTCAGGAAAACCTGAAGCTTTCTTT
TRBJ2-5 TRBV20-1 - - CSARDGKQYF TGCAGTGCTCGTGACGGAAAGCAGTACTTC
TRBJ1-5 TRBV5-6 - - CASSFTGRSQPQHF TGTGCCAGCAGCTTTACGGGGAGAAGTCAGCCCCAGCATTTT
TRBJ2-7 TRBV10-1 - - CASSDSFPGEQYF TGCGCCAGCAGTGACTCCTTCCCGGGGGAGCAGTACTTC
TRBJ1-3 TRBV30 - - CAWRGSSGNTIYF TGTGCCTGGAGGGGGAGCTCTGGAAACACCATATATTTT
TRBJ1-3 TRBV5-6 - - CASSLGLSGNTIYF TGTGCCAGCAGCTTGGGCCTCTCTGGAAACACCATATATTTT
TRBJ1-5 TRBV19 - once CASTQGRGNQPQHF TGTGCCAGTACTCAGGGACGGGGCAATCAGCCCCAGCATTTT
TRBJ1-2 TRBV19 - few CASSIFGRGNYGYTF TGTGCCAGTAGTATTTTCGGCAGAGGGAACTATGGCTACACCTTC
TRBJ1-1 TRBV5-1 - - CASSLSGGEAFF TGCGCCAGCAGCTTGTCTGGGGGTGAAGCTTTCTTT
TRBJ1-3 TRBV19 - - CASSLTGYSGNTIYF TGTGCCAGTAGTCTGACGGGTTACTCTGGAAACACCATATATTTT
TRBJ2-4 TRBV19 TRBD1 - CASSPNGQGWNIQYF TGTGCCAGTAGTCCGAACGGACAGGGGTGGAACATTCAGTACTTC
TRBJ2-5 TRBV5-1 - - CASPGAPTYQETQYF TGCGCCAGCCCGGGGGCACCCACGTACCAAGAGACCCAGTACTTC
TRBJ1-4 TRBV6-1 TRBD1 - CASSWDRGREKLFF TGTGCCAGCAGTTGGGACAGGGGTCGAGAAAAACTGTTTTTT
TRBJ1-1 TRBV10-3 - - CAISESAGEATEAFF TGTGCCATCAGTGAGAGCGCAGGGGAGGCCACTGAAGCTTTCTTT
TRBJ2-3 TRBV7-8 TRBD2 - CASSFSALAGDTDTQYF TGTGCCAGCAGCTTCTCCGCTCTAGCGGGAGACACAGATACGCAGTATTTT
TRBJ2-1 TRBV6-6 - - CASSRFDEQFF TGTGCCAGCAGTCGGTTTGATGAGCAGTTCTTC
TRBJ2-7 TRBV7-2 - few CASSLGGEGYEQYF TGTGCCAGCAGCTTAGGGGGGGAAGGCTACGAGCAGTACTTC
TRBJ1-2 TRBV15 - - CATSRTATNPYGYTF TGTGCCACCAGCCGCACCGCAACCAACCCCTATGGCTACACCTTC
TRBJ2-5 TRBV7-9 TRBD2 - CASSLGSGGQETQYF TGTGCCAGCAGCTTAGGTTCGGGGGGCCAAGAGACCCAGTACTTC
TRBJ1-1 TRBV5-6 - once CASSLGQFLTEAFF TGTGCCAGCAGCTTGGGACAGTTCTTAACTGAAGCTTTCTTT
TRBJ2-5 TRBV7-9 TRBD1 - CASSLQGQGGTGETQYF TGTGCCAGCAGCCTCCAAGGACAGGGGGGTACAGGAGAGACCCAGTACTTC
TRBJ2-7 TRBV18 - - CASSPGLGVSYEQYF TGTGCCAGCTCACCAGGGTTGGGGGTCTCCTACGAGCAGTACTTC
TRBJ2-5 TRBV25-1 - - CASSEWRALRETQYF TGTGCCAGCAGTGAATGGCGAGCCTTAAGGGAAACCCAGTACTTC
TRBJ1-4 TRBV5-6 TRBD1 few CASSLLTGDPNEKLFF TGTGCCAGCAGCCTCCTCACAGGGGACCCTAATGAAAAACTGTTTTTT
TRBJ1-5 TRBV28 - - CASRSTGENQPQHF TGTGCCAGCAGGAGTACAGGAGAAAATCAGCCCCAGCATTTT
TRBJ1-5 TRBV19 - - CASSIGGGSNQPQHF TGTGCCAGTAGTATAGGAGGAGGTAGCAATCAGCCCCAGCATTTT
TRBJ2-5 TRBV7-2 TRBD2 - CASSFDPSGALQETQYF TGTGCCAGCAGCTTTGACCCAAGCGGGGCTTTACAAGAGACCCAGTACTTC
TRBJ1-5 TRBV7-8 - - CASSLPPAVQPQHF TGTGCCAGCAGCTTACCCCCCGCGGTTCAGCCCCAGCATTTT
TRBJ2-5 TRBV19 - - CASSSRVQETQYF TGTGCCAGTAGTAGTAGGGTGCAAGAGACCCAGTACTTC
TRBJ2-6 TRBV14 - - CASSQYSGANVLTF TGTGCCAGCAGCCAGTACTCTGGGGCCAACGTCCTGACTTTC
TRBJ1-5 TRBV6-5 - - CASSYRGSYSNQPQHF TGTGCCAGCAGTTACCGTGGGTCTTATAGCAATCAGCCCCAGCATTTT
TRBJ1-3 TRBV19 TRBD1 - CASSFDRGIGNTIYF TGTGCCAGTAGTTTCGACAGGGGGATCGGAAACACCATATATTTT
TRBJ2-7 TRBV7-2 - - CASSLDEQIYEQYF TGTGCCAGCAGCTTAGATGAGCAGATCTACGAGCAGTACTTC
TRBJ2-7 TRBV28 - - CASRVPPYEQYF TGTGCCAGCAGAGTTCCCCCCTACGAGCAGTACTTC
TRBJ2-7 TRBV7-2 TRBD2 once CASSLERESSEQYF TGTGCCAGCAGCTTAGAGCGGGAGTCCTCCGAGCAGTACTTC
TRBJ1-1 TRBV18 TRBD1 - CASSPPGQTFNTEAFF TGTGCCAGCTCACCACCGGGACAGACCTTTAACACTGAAGCTTTCTTT
TRBJ2-7 TRBV7-9 - - CASSLAQGRYEQYF TGTGCCAGCAGCTTAGCGCAGGGCCGGTACGAGCAGTACTTC
TRBJ1-1 TRBV9 - - CASRQETGGFTEAFF TGTGCCAGCAGACAAGAGACGGGGGGGTTCACTGAAGCTTTCTTT
TRBJ1-5 TRBV5-8 - - CASRKDSNQPQHF TGTGCCAGCAGAAAAGATAGCAATCAGCCCCAGCATTTT
TRBJ1-1 TRBV20-1 - - CSAKRVSEAFF TGCAGTGCTAAGAGGGTGTCTGAAGCTTTCTTT
TRBJ1-1 TRBV19 TRBD1 - CASYMKTGHTEAFF TGTGCCAGTTATATGAAGACAGGGCACACTGAAGCTTTCTTT
TRBJ2-7 TRBV5-6 - - CASSLVGYEQYF TGTGCCAGCAGCTTGGTAGGATACGAGCAGTACTTC
TRBJ2-3 TRBV28 - once CASSSIGVQSSTDTQYF TGTGCCAGCAGTTCCATAGGGGTACAGTCTAGCACAGATACGCAGTATTTT
TRBJ2-5 TRBV21-1 - - CASSKKRELAAWYQETQYF TGTGCCAGCAGCAAAAAAAGGGAACTAGCGGCTTGGTACCAAGAGACCCAGTACTTC
TRBJ2-1 TRBV30 TRBD2 once CAWTTLAGASYNEQFF TGTGCCTGGACCACCTTAGCGGGGGCAAGCTACAATGAGCAGTTCTTC
TRBJ1-4 TRBV29-1 TRBD1 - CSVADTGAFPEKLFF TGCAGCGTGGCGGATACAGGGGCCTTTCCTGAAAAACTGTTTTTT
TRBJ1-5 TRBV19 TRBD1 - CASTELRGRSNQPQHF TGTGCCAGTACTGAACTCAGGGGGCGAAGCAATCAGCCCCAGCATTTT